A single sample gave rise to the 15 T cell receptor beta chains below, sequenced in a study of metastatic and nonmetastatic thyroid tumors. With MiXCR, TCRdb reprocessed the PCR reads. Of more than 70,000 clones listed, 8.6% are singletons. Thyroid surgery was preceded by no treatment in any patient. The material sequenced was blood. The receptors stem from a female donor with papillary thyroid cancer or a benign thyroid nodule (not recorded which). Some clones in this sample may be carry-over from other donors' samples.

This clone was seen many times. V and J are TRBV6-5 and TRBJ2-3; maybe TRBD1 (5 bases). The germline V gene encodes CDR1 MNHEY and CDR2 SVGAGI. Deletions cut 2 bases from V and 2 bases from J, with 8 bases between. The CDR3 is 14 amino acids. Written as DNA, the CDR3 is TGTGCCAGCAGTTACATGGGGCCCACAGATACGCAGTATTTT. Amino acid sequence: CASSYMGPTDTQYF.

This clone is judged medium-sized. The chain couples TRBV20-1 to TRBJ2-7, with TRBD1 matching 8 bases. CDR3 size: 15 residues. Germline CDR1 is DFQATT and CDR2 is SNEGSKA (reference sequence). Germline trimming cut 4 bases from V and 1 base from J; bases unmatched to any gene: 9. CDR3 sequence (DNA): TGCAGTGCTACCCATGGGACAGGAGATTCCTACGAGCAGTACTTC. It codes for CSATHGTGDSYEQYF.

This clone came up many times. The gene calls are TRBV20-1 and TRBJ2-5; D not certain. This CDR3 spans 15 amino acids. V lost 1 base and J lost 2, with 14 bases in between. Germline lookup yields CDR1 DFQATT and CDR2 SNEGSKA (reference sequence). This CDR3 is CSARVPRTAQETQYF. CDR3 DNA: TGCAGTGCTAGAGTCCCCCGAACGGCACAAGAGACCCAGTACTTC.

This clone appeared many times. J is TRBJ2-1 and V is TRBV11-2; D gene unclear. This CDR3 has 12 amino acids. Germline loops: CDR1 SGHAT, CDR2 FQNNGV. V lost 3 bases and J 4 bases, leaving 4 bases between the germline ends. Here the CDR3 reads CASSLVYNEQFF. CDR3 DNA: TGTGCCAGCAGCTTGGTTTACAATGAGCAGTTCTTC.

This clone turned up a few times. This chain uses TRBV2 with TRBJ2-7; D assignment may be TRBD1 or TRBD2 (5 bases each). V was trimmed by 6 bases and J by 0 bases, leaving 12 bases between them. This CDR3 has 14 amino acids. The germline V gene has CDR1 SNHLY and CDR2 FYNNEI. CDR3 in DNA: TGTGCCAGCAGGGGGGACGCAAGCTCCTACGAGCAGTACTTC. Its translation: CASRGDASSYEQYF.

This clone was observed many times. The gene calls are TRBV2 and TRBJ1-1, with D possibly matching TRBD1 (6 bases). V was trimmed by 6 bases and J by 0 bases, leaving 14 bases between them. CDR3 length: 15 amino acids. The germline gives CDR1 SNHLY, CDR2 FYNNEI. The CDR3 spells CASRTRGNLNTEAFF. The CDR3 nucleotides read TGTGCCAGCAGAACAAGGGGGAATTTGAACACTGAAGCTTTCTTT. The full variable domain, with the rest looked up from reference TRBV2 and TRBJ1-1, is EPEVTQTPSHQVTQMGQEVILRCVPISNHLYFYWYRQILGQKVEFLVSFYNNEISEKSEIFDDQFSVERPDGSNFTLKIRSTKLEDSAMYFCASRTRGNLNTEAFFGQGTRLTVV.

There are many counts of this clone. The J gene is TRBJ1-1, the V gene TRBV30; no clear D gene. Germline V gene data show CDR1 as GTSNPN and CDR2 as SVGIG (reference sequence). The CDR3 length is 11 residues. Trimming left V 4 bases short and J 8 bases short, with 11 bases between. CDR3 sequence: CAWMKGSEAFF. In DNA form, the CDR3 reads TGTGCCTGGATGAAGGGTTCGGAAGCTTTCTTT. The whole variable domain, filled in from reference TRBV30 and TRBJ1-1, reads SQTIHQWPATLVQPVGSPLSLECTVEGTSNPNLYWYRQAAGRGLQLLFYSVGIGQISSEVPQNLSASRPQDRQFILSSKKLLLSDSGFYLCAWMKGSEAFFGQGTRLTVV.

Notes on this clone: Since a much larger clone is just one base distant, this may be a read error. V gene TRBV19 combines with J gene TRBJ1-5, with TRBD1 as a possible D gene (6 bases). CDR1 is LNHDA and CDR2 is SQIVND in the germline V gene (reference sequence). There are 16 residues in the CDR3. CDR3 protein: CASSRSRGGGNQPKHF. CDR3 DNA: TGTGCCAGTAGTAGGTCCAGAGGGGGTGGTAATCAGCCCAAGCATTTT.

This clone was picked up many times. The same CDR3 is also encoded by other DNA sequences in this sample. V and J are TRBV12-3 or TRBV12-4 and TRBJ2-7; no clear D. With 2 bases removed from V and 4 bases from J, the gap between germline ends came to 6 bases. This CDR3 has 12 amino acids. In DNA, the CDR3 is TGTGCCAGCAGTTTAACTGGATACGAGCAGTACTTC. It codes for CASSLTGYEQYF.

This clone was observed many times. The V and J genes are TRBV10-2 and TRBJ1-1; a weak D match, TRBD1 (5 bases). Germline V gives CDR1 WSHSY, CDR2 SAAADI. This CDR3 contains 13 residues. V was pared by 8 bases and J by 8 bases, with 18 bases between. As DNA, the CDR3 is TGCGCCAGCGGGCCTGGCAGGGACGGGGAAGCTTTCTTT. Residues: CASGPGRDGEAFF.

In its sample, this clone was seen a few times. The chain carries TRBV18 and TRBJ1-1; no reliable D call. Looked up from germline, CDR1 is KGHSH and CDR2 is LQKENI. Deletions cut 2 bases from V and 0 bases from J, with 16 bases between. CDR3 size: 17 residues. The CDR3 region has the DNA TGTGCCAGCTCACCAACAGACGGACGCCTTTTGAACACTGAAGCTTTCTTT. The encoded protein is CASSPTDGRLLNTEAFF.

In its sample, this clone was seen many times. This chain uses TRBV9 with TRBJ2-5; 11 nucleotides match TRBD1. Germline-derived CDR1 and CDR2 are SGDLS and YYNGEE. CDR3 length equals 16 residues. After removal of 4 bases from V and 2 bases from J, the junction contained 7 bases not matched to a gene. DNA for the CDR3: TGTGCCAGCAGCCCTCGGACAGGGGGCATTCAAGAGACCCAGTACTTC. This codes for CASSPRTGGIQETQYF.

In the case of this clone: A much more abundant neighbour one base away suggests this may be a read error. This chain uses TRBV19 with TRBJ1-2; D gene uncertain. The CDR3 runs to 15 residues. Germline V gives CDR1 LNHDA, CDR2 SQIVND (reference sequence). V gave up 5 bases and J gave up 2 bases, with 15 bases separating them. The CDR3 spells CASSPLTLGNYGYTF. The CDR3 coding sequence is TGTGCCAGTAGTCCATTAACCCTGGGGAACTATGGCTACACCTTC.

This clone was observed a handful of times. V and J are TRBV24-1 and TRBJ2-1; no clear D. There are 16 residues in the CDR3. The V end lost 5 bases, the J end lost 3 bases, and 16 bases lay between the germline ends. Germline V gene data show CDR1 as KGHDR and CDR2 as SFDVKD. This CDR3 reads CATSAPRVHDYNEQFF. In nucleotides, the CDR3 is TGTGCCACCAGTGCCCCCCGGGTACATGACTACAATGAGCAGTTCTTC.

The table lists this clone with many counts. This chain connects TRBV6-2 or TRBV6-3 to TRBJ2-7, with 8 bases aligning to TRBD1. The CDR3 is 15 residues long. Germline V gene data show CDR1 as MNHEY and CDR2 as SVGEGT. Trimming took 4 bases from V and 1 from J; bases not matched to a gene: 6. The CDR3 sequence: CASSSTGGGSYEQYF. Written as DNA, the CDR3 is TGTGCCAGCAGTTCAACAGGGGGAGGTTCCTACGAGCAGTACTTC.